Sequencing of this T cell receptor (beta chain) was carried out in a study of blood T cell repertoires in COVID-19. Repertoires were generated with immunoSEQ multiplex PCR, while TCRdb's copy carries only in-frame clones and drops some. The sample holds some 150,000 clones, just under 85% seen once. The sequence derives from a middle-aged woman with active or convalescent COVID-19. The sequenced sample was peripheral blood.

The DNA of the CDR3 is TGTGCCAGCAGCTCCTTCTACGAGCAGTACTTC. Translation gives CASSSFYEQYF. The gene calls are TRBV11-2 and TRBJ2-7; D remains ambiguous. Trimming pared 4 bases from V and 3 bases from J, leaving 4 bases between. Germline assignment: CDR1 SGHAT and CDR2 FQNNGV. The CDR3 sequence is 11 residues long. Together with reference TRBV11-2 and TRBJ2-7, the CDR3 gives the full variable domain: EAGVAQSPRYKIIEKRQSVAFWCNPISGHATLYWYQQILGQGPKLLIQFQNNGVVDDSQLPKDRFSAERLKGVDSTLKIQPAKLEDSAVYLCASSSFYEQYFGPGTRLTVT.